The TCR beta chain described here comes from a study of blood T cell repertoires in COVID-19. Study-level information: There were acute and convalescent COVID-19 samples, and they came from the United States, Italy and Spain. The cDNA or gDNA used as material had been derived from T cells, B-cell-depleted T cells, or PBMCs.

Original processing methods: Estimation of nucleated cell counts was performed using reference gene primer amplification. Measured with immunoSEQ multiplex PCR; TCRdb has only the in-frame clones, and not every one. V, J and clone size are taken as reported in that table, and D and trimming were inferred from the DNA itself. This sample has approximately 190,000 clones, with roughly 82% found just once. V was pared by 0 bases and J by 4 bases, with 15 bases between. CDR3 length: 17 amino acids. CDR1 and CDR2 from the germline V gene are MNHEY and SVGEGT. This clone has a single count. Enrollees, roughly 18 to 89 years old, lived in some 24 US areas.

The chain combines TRBV6-2 or TRBV6-3 with TRBJ2-2, with D perhaps TRBD1 (5 bases). The receptor was isolated from a woman aged 55 to 70 with acute COVID-19. Specimen: PBMCs or T cells enriched from blood (not recorded which). CDR3 DNA: TGTGCCAGCAGTTACTCGGGGCAGGGCGCCCGCACCGGGGAGCTGTTTTTT. Amino acids: CASSYSGQGARTGELFF.